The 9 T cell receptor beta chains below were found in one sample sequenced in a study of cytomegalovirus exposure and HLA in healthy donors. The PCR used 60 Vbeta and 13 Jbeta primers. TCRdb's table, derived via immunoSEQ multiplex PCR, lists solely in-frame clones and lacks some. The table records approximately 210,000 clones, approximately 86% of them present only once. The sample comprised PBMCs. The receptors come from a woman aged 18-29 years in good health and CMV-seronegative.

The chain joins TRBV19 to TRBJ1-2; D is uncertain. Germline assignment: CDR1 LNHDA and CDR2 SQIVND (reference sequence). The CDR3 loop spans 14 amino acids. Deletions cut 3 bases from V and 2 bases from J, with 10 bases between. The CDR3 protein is CASSMQSGNYGYTF. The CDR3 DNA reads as TGTGCCAGTAGTATGCAGTCGGGAAACTATGGCTACACCTTC.

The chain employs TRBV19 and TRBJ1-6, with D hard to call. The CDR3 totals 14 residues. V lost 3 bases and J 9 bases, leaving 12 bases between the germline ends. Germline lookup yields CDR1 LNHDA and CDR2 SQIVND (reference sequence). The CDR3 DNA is TGTGCCAGTAGTATGGGCACTCCGGCTTCACCCCTCCACTTT. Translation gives CASSMGTPASPLHF.

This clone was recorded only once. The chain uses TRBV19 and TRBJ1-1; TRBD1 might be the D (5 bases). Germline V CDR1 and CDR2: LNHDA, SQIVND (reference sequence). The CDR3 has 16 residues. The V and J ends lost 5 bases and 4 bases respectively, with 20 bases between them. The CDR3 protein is CASSLGVHSGGTEAFF. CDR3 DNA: TGTGCCAGTAGTCTCGGGGTTCACTCCGGGGGCACTGAAGCTTTCTTT.

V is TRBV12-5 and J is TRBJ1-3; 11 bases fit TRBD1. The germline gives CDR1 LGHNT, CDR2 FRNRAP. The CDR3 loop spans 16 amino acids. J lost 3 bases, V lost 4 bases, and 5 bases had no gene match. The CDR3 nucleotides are TGTGCTAGTGGTTGGATGGACAGGGGGCATGGAAACACCATATATTTT. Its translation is CASGWMDRGHGNTIYF.

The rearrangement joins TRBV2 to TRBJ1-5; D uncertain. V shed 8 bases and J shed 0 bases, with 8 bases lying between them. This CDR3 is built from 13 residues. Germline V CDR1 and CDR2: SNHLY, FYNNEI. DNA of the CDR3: TGTGCCAGCGGGCACGATAGCAATCAGCCCCAGCATTTT. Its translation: CASGHDSNQPQHF.

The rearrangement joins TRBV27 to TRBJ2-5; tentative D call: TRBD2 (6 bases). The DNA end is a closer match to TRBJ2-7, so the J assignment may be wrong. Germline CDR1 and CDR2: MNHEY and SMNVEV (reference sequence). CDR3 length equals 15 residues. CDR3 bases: TGTGCCACCAAGTCCTACGGGGGATCCCGCTACGAGCAGTACTTC. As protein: CATKSYGGSRYEQYF.

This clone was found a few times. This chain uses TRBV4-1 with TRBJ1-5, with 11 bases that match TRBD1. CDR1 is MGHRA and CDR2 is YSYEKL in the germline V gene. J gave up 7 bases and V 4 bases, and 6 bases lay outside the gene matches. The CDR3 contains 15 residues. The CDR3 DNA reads TGCGCCAGCAGCCTAGCCGGGACAGGGGGGCAGCCCCAGCATTTT. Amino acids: CASSLAGTGGQPQHF.

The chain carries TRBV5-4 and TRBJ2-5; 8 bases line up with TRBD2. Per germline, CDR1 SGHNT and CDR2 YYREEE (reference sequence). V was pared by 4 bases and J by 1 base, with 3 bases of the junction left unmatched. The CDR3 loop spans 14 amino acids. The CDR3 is CASSSRGGQETQYF. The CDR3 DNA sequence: TGTGCCAGCAGCAGTCGGGGGGGCCAAGAGACCCAGTACTTC.

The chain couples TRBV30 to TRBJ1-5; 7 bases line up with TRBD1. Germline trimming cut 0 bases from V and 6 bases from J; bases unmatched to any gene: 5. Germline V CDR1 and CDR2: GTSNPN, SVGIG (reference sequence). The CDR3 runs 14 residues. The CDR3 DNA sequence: TGTGCCTGGAGTGTGGGGGCAGGGGGTCAGCCCCAGCATTTT. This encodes CAWSVGAGGQPQHF.